The present entry profiles one TCR beta chain with its context. This clonotype was seen a few times. Its antigen is still unknown. There are no base qualities to consult, and no much larger clone falls within one base. Donors were under 40 systemically healthy Caucasian individuals from Russia aged 6 to 90 years. Each donor gave about 9.7 milliliters of peripheral blood, drawn into EDTA-treated Vacutainer tubes. PBMCs were isolated by Ficoll-Paque density-gradient centrifugation, with at least 6 million obtained per sample. Total RNA was extracted from PBMCs with Trizol reagent, with at least 6 micrograms obtained per sample. Naive CD45RAhigh/CD27high T cell percentages were measured by flow cytometry on a PBMC aliquot from every donor. The data derive from a study of blood T cells in healthy people across ages (dated by TCRdb to the mid-2010s). Study-level background: In model experiments, template switching captured about one uniquely barcoded TCR beta cDNA molecule for every two T cells. Using deep sequencing normalized with unique cDNA molecular identifiers, the study measured how TCR beta repertoire diversity changes with age. Donors were grouped into four age groups: young (average roughly 15 years), middle-aged (around 39), aged (roughly 62) and long-lived (over 80). To avoid experimental bias, donors of different ages were spread randomly across the sequencing lanes. Using the same blood draw, the study looked at two additional independent replicas of 1 million unique cDNA reads for two donors, one aged 18 to 30 and the other aged 80 or older. Paper-wide results and their limitations: Estimates of total diversity from one million sequenced T cells were regarded as lower bounds and underestimates. Because donor CMV infection status was unknown, age-related changes in expanded clonotypes were potentially confounded. Compared with the aged group, the long-lived group had more naive CD4+ T cells, fewer expanded clones and increased TCR diversity, suggesting age selection. As age increased, observed TCR beta diversity per million T cells dropped in a roughly linear way, and a significant reduction was already evident by age roughly 40. A strong correlation was found between observed TCR beta diversity and the percentage of naive T cells measured by flow cytometry. Because profiling used bulk unsorted PBMCs, naive and antigen-experienced compartments could not be compared conclusively.

Between the V and J ends, shortened by 2 bases and 5 bases respectively, the junction contains 9 bases. CDR1 and CDR2 are read off the germline V gene as SGHTA and FQGNSA. The CDR3 holds 13 amino acids from the cysteine to the phenylalanine. The only DNA kept is the CDR3, 39 bases in frame from the first base. Library preparation used 5' RACE. Sequencing took place on an Illumina HiSeq 2500. The second PCR ran for about 6 to 12 cycles and used a J-beta primer mix along with a sample-barcoded 5' primer. A unique molecular identifier was introduced onto each TCR beta cDNA molecule by a template-switch 5' adaptor carrying 12 random nucleotides. At least 2.5 million CDR3-containing paired-end reads were obtained from each sample. All of the RNA was converted into first-strand cDNA using the Mint cDNA synthesis kit, with a TRBC-specific oligonucleotide serving as the primer. After uracil-DNA glycosylase treatment, a first 18-cycle PCR used universal primers M1SS and BC2_uni_R on all cDNA. As for the original processing: Normalization of each sample was performed by random selection of 1 million high-quality reads, each carrying a distinct molecular identifier. Reads sharing molecular identifiers were discarded rather than binned into consensus sequences. MiTCR, set to a Q25 quality threshold and the strictest error-elimination algorithm, was used for CDR3 identification, clonotype clustering and error correction. A nonparametric unseen species model with Euler transformation was used to estimate lower-bound total TCR beta diversity. The public sequencing data were trimmed at Q25 with fastp and processed into clonotypes with MiXCR by TCRdb, which kept only in-frame beta chains. Entries that share a CDR3 protein sequence are merged under the most common genes and DNA. These V and J calls derive from TCRdb rather than the authors' analysis. The sample table shows approximately 800,000 distinct CDR3 sequences, and less than 80% are seen once. The ten top clones hold roughly 25% of the sample.

This sequence was found in a young man in good health. The V gene is TRBV7-2 and the J gene is TRBJ2-5, with an unclear D gene assignment. Sequencing was carried out using blood. The CDR3 protein is CASSLYPEETQYF. In nucleotide form, the sequence is TGTGCCAGCAGCTTATACCCGGAGGAGACCCAGTACTTC.